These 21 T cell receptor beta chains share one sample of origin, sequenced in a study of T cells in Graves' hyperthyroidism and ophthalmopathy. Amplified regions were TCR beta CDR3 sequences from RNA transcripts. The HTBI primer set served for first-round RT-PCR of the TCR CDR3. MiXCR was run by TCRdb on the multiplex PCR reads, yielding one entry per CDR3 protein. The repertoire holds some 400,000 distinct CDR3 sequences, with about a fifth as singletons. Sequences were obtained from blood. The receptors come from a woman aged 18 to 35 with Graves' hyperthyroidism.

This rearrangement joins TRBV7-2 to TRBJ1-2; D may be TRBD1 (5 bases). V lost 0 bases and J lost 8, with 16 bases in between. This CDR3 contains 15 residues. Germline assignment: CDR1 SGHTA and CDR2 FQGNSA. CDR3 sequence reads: CASSLALGQEGGYTF. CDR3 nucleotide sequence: TGTGCCAGCAGCTTAGCTCTAGGACAAGAGGGCGGCTACACCTTC.

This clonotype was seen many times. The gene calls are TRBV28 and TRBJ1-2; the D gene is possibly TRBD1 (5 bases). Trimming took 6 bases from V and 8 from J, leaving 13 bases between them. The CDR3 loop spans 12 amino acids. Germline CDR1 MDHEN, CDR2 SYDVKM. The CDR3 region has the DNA TGTGCCAGCAGCCCCCGGGACGGCGGCTACACCTTC. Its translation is CASSPRDGGYTF.

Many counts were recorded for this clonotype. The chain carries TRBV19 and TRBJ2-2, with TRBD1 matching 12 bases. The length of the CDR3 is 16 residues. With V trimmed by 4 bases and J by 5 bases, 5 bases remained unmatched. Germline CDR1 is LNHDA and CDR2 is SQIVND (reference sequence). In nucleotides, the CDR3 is TGTGCCAGTAGTACGGGACAGGGGGCTGGAACCGGGGAGCTGTTTTTT. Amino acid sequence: CASSTGQGAGTGELFF.

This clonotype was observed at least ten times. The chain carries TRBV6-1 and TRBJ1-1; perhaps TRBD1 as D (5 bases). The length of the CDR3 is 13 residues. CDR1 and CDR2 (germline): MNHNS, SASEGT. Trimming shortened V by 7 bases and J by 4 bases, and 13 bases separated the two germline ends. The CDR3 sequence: CASTEDGGTEAFF. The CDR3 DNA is TGTGCCAGCACCGAGGATGGGGGCACTGAAGCTTTCTTT.

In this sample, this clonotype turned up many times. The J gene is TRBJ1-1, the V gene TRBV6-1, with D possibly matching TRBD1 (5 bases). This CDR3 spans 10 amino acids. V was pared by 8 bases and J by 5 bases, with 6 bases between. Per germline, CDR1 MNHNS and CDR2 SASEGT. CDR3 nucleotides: TGTGCCAGCCGGGGGACTGAAGCTTTCTTT. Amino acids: CASRGTEAFF.

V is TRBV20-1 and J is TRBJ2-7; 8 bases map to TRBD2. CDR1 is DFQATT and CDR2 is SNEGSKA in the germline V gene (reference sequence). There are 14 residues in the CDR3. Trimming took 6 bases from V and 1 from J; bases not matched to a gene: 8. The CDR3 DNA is TGCAGTGCCTCGCGGGAGGAAAGGTCCTACGAGCAGTACTTC. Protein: CSASREERSYEQYF.

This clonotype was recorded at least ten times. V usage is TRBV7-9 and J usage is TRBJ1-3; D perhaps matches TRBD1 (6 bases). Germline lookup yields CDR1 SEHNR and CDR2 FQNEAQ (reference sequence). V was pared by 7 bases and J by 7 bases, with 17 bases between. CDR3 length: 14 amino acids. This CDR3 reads CASIDRDKINTIYF. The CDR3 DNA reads TGTGCCAGCATCGACCGGGACAAGATTAACACCATATATTTT.

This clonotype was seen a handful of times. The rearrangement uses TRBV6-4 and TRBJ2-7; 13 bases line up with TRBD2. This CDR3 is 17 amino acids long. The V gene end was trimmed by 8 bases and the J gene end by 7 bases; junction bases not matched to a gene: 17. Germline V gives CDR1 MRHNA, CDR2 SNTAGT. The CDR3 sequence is CASRGLAGEGGGGEQYF. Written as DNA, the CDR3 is TGTGCCAGCCGAGGACTAGCGGGAGAAGGCGGGGGGGGGGAGCAGTACTTC.

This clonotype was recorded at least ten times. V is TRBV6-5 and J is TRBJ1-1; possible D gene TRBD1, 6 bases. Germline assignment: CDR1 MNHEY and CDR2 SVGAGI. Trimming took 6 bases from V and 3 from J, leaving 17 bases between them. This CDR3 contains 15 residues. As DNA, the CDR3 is TGTGCCAGCAGAGGGGCCGGGGGGCAGGACACTGAAGCTTTCTTT. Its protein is CASRGAGGQDTEAFF.

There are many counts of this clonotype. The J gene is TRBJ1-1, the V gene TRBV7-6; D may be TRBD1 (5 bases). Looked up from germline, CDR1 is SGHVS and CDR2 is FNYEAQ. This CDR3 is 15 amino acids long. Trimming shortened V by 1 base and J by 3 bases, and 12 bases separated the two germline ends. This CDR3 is CASSLEAAGYTEAFF. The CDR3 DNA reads TGTGCCAGCAGCTTAGAGGCGGCAGGGTACACTGAAGCTTTCTTT.

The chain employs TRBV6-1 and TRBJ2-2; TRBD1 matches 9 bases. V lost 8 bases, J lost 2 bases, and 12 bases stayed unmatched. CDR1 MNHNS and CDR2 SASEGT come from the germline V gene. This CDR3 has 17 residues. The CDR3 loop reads CASATGTGILNTGELFF. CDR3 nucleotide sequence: TGTGCCAGCGCAACCGGGACAGGGATTCTTAACACCGGGGAGCTGTTTTTT.

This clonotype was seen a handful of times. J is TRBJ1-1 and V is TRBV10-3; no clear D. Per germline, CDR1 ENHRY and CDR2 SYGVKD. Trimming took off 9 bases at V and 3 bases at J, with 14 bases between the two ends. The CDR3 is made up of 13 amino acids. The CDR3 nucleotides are TGTGCCATAAAATCGGCCGGGGACACTGAAGCTTTCTTT. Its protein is CAIKSAGDTEAFF.

The CDR3 region has the DNA TGTGCCACCGGGGACAGGGGTTCGGGGGCCAACGTCCTGACTTTC. This codes for CATGDRGSGANVLTF. The chain is built from TRBV24-1 and TRBJ2-6; 10 bases agree with TRBD1. Trimming cost V 9 bases and J 4 bases; bases outside gene matches: 5. CDR3 length: 15 residues. Germline CDR1 reads KGHDR; CDR2 reads SFDVKD.

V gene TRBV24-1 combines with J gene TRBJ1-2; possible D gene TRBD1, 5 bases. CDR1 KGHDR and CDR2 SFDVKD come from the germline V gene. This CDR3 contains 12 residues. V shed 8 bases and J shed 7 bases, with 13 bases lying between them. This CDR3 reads CATKGDGPGYTF. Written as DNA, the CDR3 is TGTGCCACCAAAGGGGACGGTCCTGGCTACACCTTC.

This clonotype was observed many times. The CDR3 reads CASSNQGDYGYTF. DNA of the CDR3: TGTGCCAGCAGTAATCAGGGGGATTATGGCTACACCTTC. This chain joins TRBV27 and TRBJ1-2; 7 nucleotides match TRBD1. Germline loops: CDR1 MNHEY, CDR2 SMNVEV (reference sequence). The CDR3 runs 13 residues. The V and J ends lost 5 bases and 5 bases, in that order; junction bases with no gene match: 5.

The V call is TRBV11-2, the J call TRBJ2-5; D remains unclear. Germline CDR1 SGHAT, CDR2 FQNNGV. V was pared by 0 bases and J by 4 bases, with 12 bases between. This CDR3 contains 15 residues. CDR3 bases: TGTGCCAGCAGCTTAGACGGCTTTCACTCAGAGACCCAGTACTTC. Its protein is CASSLDGFHSETQYF.

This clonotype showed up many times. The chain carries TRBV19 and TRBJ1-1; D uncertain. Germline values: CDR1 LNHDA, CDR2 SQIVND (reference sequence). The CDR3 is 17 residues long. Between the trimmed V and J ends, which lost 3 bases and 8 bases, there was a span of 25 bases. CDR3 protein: CASSIVVSRSGVTEAFF. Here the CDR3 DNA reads TGTGCCAGTAGTATTGTCGTGAGCAGGTCCGGGGTCACAGAAGCTTTCTTT.

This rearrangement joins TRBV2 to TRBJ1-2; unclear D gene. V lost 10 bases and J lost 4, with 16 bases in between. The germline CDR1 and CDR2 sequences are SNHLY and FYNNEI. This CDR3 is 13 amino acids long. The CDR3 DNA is TGTGCCATCACGAATGAAAAAGTCTATGGCTACACCTTC. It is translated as CAITNEKVYGYTF.

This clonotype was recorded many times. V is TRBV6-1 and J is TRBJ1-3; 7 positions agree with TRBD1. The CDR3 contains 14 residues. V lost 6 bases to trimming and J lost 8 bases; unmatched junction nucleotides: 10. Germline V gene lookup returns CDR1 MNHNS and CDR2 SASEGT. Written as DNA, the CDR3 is TGTGCCAGCAGGAACAGGGGCGGAGAAGACACCATATATTTT. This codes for CASRNRGGEDTIYF.

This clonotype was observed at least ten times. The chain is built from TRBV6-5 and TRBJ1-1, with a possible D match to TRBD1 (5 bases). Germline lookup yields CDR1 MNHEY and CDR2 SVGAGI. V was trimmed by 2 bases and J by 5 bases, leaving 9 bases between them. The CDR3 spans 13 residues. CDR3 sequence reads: CASSYNRQTEAFF. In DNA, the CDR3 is TGTGCCAGCAGTTACAACCGACAGACTGAAGCTTTCTTT.

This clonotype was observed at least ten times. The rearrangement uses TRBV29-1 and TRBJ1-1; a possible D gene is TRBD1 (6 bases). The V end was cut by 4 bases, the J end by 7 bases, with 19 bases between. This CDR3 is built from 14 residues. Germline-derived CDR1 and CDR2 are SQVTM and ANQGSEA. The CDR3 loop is CSVVLRGVSDEAFF. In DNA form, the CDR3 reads TGCAGCGTTGTTCTGAGGGGGGTAAGCGATGAAGCTTTCTTT.